This T cell receptor beta chain was identified in a study of regulatory and conventional T cells in RAG deficiency (TCRdb year 2017). Background on the whole study: To compare the diversity and composition of the repertoires of Treg, conventional CD4+ and CD8+ T cells between RAG-deficient patients and healthy controls, the study applied high-throughput TCR beta sequencing.

Libraries were prepared through the immunoSEQ multiplex PCR assay. Genomic DNA from the sorted T-cell subsets was used to amplify rearranged TCR beta chain products, which were then sequenced. Regarding the original processing steps: Shannon entropy and Simpson indices were used to measure how diverse the repertoire of productive TCR beta rearrangements was. Clonal expansion was assessed by the summed frequency of the 100 most abundant productive TCR beta clonotypes among total reads. The TRB repertoires were evaluated with a self-reactivity index based on amino acid usage at CDR3beta positions 6 and 7. Repertoire analyses used two-way ANOVA; flow cytometric analyses used Student t or Mann-Whitney tests. The table was pulled from immuneACCESS by TCRdb, which kept in-frame rearrangements only. Such tables lose some clones; where checked, under half of the loss comes from unresolved V genes, and the rest has no known cause. The V and J calls and clone size were taken over from that table, and D and trimming were inferred from the DNA. The sample records about 34,000 clones, around 76% of which are singletons. The top ten hold around 3.4% of the sample.

Worth noting for this clone: Its antigen remains unidentified. One base away there is no much larger clone; base qualities are not given.

Points the paper makes about the study in general: For some subjects, some T-cell subset analyses were not performed. In Omenn syndrome patients, sorted CD25-high CD127-low cells may represent peripherally activated cells rather than bona fide Treg cells. RAG-deficient patients showed markedly lower Shannon entropy and higher Simpson indices than control T-cell subpopulations. Compared with controls, Omenn syndrome and CID/AS patients had around 110-fold fewer unique TCR beta sequences in Treg cells, but only around 10-fold fewer in the other subsets. All patient T-cell subsets had shorter CDR3 lengths; Omenn syndrome patients showed >80% Treg-Tconv repertoire overlap at nucleotide and amino acid level.

Germline trimming amounts to 4 bases on V and 4 bases on J, with 6 as the count of junction bases outside the gene matches. The germline V gene encodes CDR1 MNHEY and CDR2 SVGAGI. CDR3 length: 15 amino acids, cysteine to phenylalanine. Only CDR3 DNA is held: 45 bases, read in frame from base 1. Before genomic DNA extraction, conventional CD4+ T cells were purified from blood as CD25-low CD127-high cells. Fewer than ten healthy control donors were used as the comparison group for repertoire analyses. These same data were also listed under a study on regulatory T cells. As that second paper reports: The multiplex PCR relied on 52 forward TRBV primers and 13 reverse TRBJ primers, and amplification bias was corrected through assay-based and computational methods. In patients, repertoires had restricted unique TRB V-J pairs and skewed V and J gene usage, with regulatory T cells showing the most marked changes. The study compared T-cell receptor beta repertoires of sorted regulatory, conventional CD4+ and CD8+ T cells in CD3G-deficient patients with those in healthy controls. Ficoll density separation was used to isolate peripheral blood mononuclear cells. Rearranged TRB loci were amplified from genomic DNA by multiplex PCR within the immunoSEQ assay. TRB amplicons were sequenced using an Illumina HiSeq platform. Custom algorithms error-filtered the raw sequences and aligned the raw sequences to reference gene sequences, after which the immunoSEQ online tools were used for analysis. Frequencies of productive and nonproductive TRB rearrangements were evaluated among both unique and total sequences. Prism software was used to run t tests, Mann-Whitney tests or two-way ANOVA for comparisons between groups.

Sequencing was done on a sample of CD4+ effector T cells sorted from blood. The sequence links TRBV6-5 to TRBJ2-4; TRBD1 aligns with 8 central bases. This TCR came from a human donor in good health. The DNA reads TGTGCCAGCAGTTCCCCCGGACAGGGAAAAAACATTCAGTACTTC. It is translated as CASSSPGQGKNIQYF.